This TCR beta chain was profiled in a study of blood T cell repertoires in COVID-19. Study at large: There were acute and convalescent COVID-19 samples, and they came from the United States, Italy and Spain. The analysed material was cDNA or gDNA that came from T cells, B-cell-depleted T cells, or PBMCs.

This clone was observed once. As originally analysed: Estimation of nucleated cell counts was performed using reference gene primer amplification. This table comes from immunoSEQ multiplex PCR, and its TCRdb copy is limited to in-frame clones, with some not included. V and J calls and clone size are given by that table; D and trimming were obtained from the DNA. The sample comprises roughly 150,000 clones, approximately 84% of which are singletons, and 11% rests with the top ten. CDR1 MNHEY and CDR2 SVGEGT come from the germline V gene. The CDR3 is 14 residues long. The V end was cut by 2 bases, the J end by 2 bases, with 8 bases between.

The sample comprised peripheral blood. This receptor was identified in a man in his sixties or seventies with active or convalescent COVID-19. This sequence joins TRBV6-2 or TRBV6-3 and TRBJ2-3; D might be TRBD1 (6 bases). CDR3 nucleotide sequence: TGTGCCAGCAGTTACGGGGGCGTCACAGATACGCAGTATTTT. Protein: CASSYGGVTDTQYF.